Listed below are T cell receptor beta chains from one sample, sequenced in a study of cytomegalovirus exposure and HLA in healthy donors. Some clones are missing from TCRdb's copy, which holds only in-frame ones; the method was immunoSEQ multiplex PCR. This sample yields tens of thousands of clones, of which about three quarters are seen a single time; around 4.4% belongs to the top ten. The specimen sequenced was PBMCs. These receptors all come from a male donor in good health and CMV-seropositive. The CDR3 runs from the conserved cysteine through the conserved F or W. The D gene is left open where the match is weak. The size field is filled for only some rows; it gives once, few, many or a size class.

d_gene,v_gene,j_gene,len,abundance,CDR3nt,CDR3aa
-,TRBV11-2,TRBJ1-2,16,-,TGTGCCAGCAGCTTGACGATAAGGGGGGGGGCTCAAGGCTACACCTTC,CASSLTIRGGAQGYTF
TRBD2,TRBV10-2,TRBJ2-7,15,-,TGCGCCAGCAGTGAAGGGACTAGCGGGAGGTACGAGCAGTACTTC,CASSEGTSGRYEQYF
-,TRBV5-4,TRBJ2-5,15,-,TGTGCCAGCGGGGGGGGCGGATACGGAAAAGAGACCCAGTACTTC,CASGGGGYGKETQYF
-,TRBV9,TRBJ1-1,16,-,TGTGCCAGCAGCGTAACCCTGACTATGGCGGACACTGAAGCTTTCTTT,CASSVTLTMADTEAFF
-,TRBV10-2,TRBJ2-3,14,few,TGCGCCAGCAGTGACAGGGGAAGCACAGATACGCAGTATTTT,CASSDRGSTDTQYF
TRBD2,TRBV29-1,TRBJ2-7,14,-,TGCAGCGTTGAGAGAACTAGCGGAGCCTACGAGCAGTACTTC,CSVERTSGAYEQYF
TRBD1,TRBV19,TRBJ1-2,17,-,TGTGCCAGTAGTATTACAGGGGTTTTCTTATCCGGGAATGGCTACACCTTC,CASSITGVFLSGNGYTF
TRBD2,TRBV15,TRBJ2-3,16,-,TGTGCCACCAGCAAAGGGACTAGCGGCAGCACAGATACGCAGTATTTT,CATSKGTSGSTDTQYF
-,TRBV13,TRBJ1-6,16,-,TGTGCCAGCAGCTTAGGCCAGGGCACCTATAATTCACCCCTCCACTTT,CASSLGQGTYNSPLHF
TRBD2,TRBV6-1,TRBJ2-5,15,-,TGTGCCAGCAGTGAAAGGCGGGGGGGCCCGGAGACCCAGTACTTC,CASSERRGGPETQYF
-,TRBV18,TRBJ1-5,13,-,TGTGCCAGCTCCCCAGCGGGGGCACAGCCCCAGCATTTT,CASSPAGAQPQHF
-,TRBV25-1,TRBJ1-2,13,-,TGTGCCAGCAGTGAAGTACAGGCGGTTGGCTACACCTTC,CASSEVQAVGYTF
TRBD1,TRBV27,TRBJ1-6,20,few,TGTGCCAGCAGTCCTTTATTCGGGACAGGGGAGAGCTCCTATAATTCACCCCTCCACTTT,CASSPLFGTGESSYNSPLHF
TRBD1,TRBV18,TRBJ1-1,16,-,TGTGCCAGCTCTCCTACTACGACAGGGGTGAACACTGAAGCTTTCTTT,CASSPTTTGVNTEAFF
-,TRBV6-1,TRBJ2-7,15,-,TGTGCCAGCAGGGCTAGAGCGGGTTCCTCCTACGAGCAGTACTTC,CASRARAGSSYEQYF
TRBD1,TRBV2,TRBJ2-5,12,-,TGTGCCAGGGGGGACAGGGCGGTGGGGCAGTACTTC,CARGDRAVGQYF
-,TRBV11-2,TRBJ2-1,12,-,TGTGCCAGCAGCCCCCAGGGCGATGAGCAGTTCTTC,CASSPQGDEQFF
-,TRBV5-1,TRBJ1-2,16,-,TGCGCCAGCAGCCAACGAGGACAGACTCAAGGCAGTGGCTACACCTTC,CASSQRGQTQGSGYTF
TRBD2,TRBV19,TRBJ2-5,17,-,TGTGCCAGTAGTAATGGTAGACTAGCGGGAGTGGAAGAGACCCAGTACTTC,CASSNGRLAGVEETQYF
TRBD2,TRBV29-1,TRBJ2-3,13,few,TGCAGCGTTGTCCTAGCGGCCACAGATACGCAGTATTTT,CSVVLAATDTQYF
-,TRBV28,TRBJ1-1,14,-,TGTGCCAGCAGAACGGGTAGAAGGAACACTGAAGCTTTCTTT,CASRTGRRNTEAFF
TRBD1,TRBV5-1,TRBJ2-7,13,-,TGCGCCAGCAGTACAGGGGAACCGGGCGAGCAGTACTTC,CASSTGEPGEQYF
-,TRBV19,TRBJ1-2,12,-,TGTGCCAGTAGGAGGGACTCCGTAAGCTACACCTTC,CASRRDSVSYTF
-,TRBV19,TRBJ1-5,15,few,TGTGCCAGTAGTATATGGGCAGGGAGCAATCAGCCCCAGCATTTT,CASSIWAGSNQPQHF
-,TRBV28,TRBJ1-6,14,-,TGTGCCAGCAGTTGGTACAGCTATAATTCACCCCTCCACTTT,CASSWYSYNSPLHF
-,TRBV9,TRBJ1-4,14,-,TGTGCCAGCAGCGGGAGCCCTCCGGTGGAAAAACTGTTTTTT,CASSGSPPVEKLFF
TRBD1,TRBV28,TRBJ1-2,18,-,TGTGCCAGCATCCTTTCTCGGGACAGGGGAGTTTTGCGGTATGGCTACACCTTC,CASILSRDRGVLRYGYTF
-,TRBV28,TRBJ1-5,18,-,TGTGCCAGCAGTTCTCCGGGGGGAAATTGGAGGCGCAATCAGCCCCAGCATTTT,CASSSPGGNWRRNQPQHF
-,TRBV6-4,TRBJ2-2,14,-,TGTGCCAGCAGTGCACAGGTTTTAACCGGGGAGCTGTTTTTT,CASSAQVLTGELFF
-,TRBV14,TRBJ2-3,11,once,TGTGCCAGCAGCCACAGTGGTACGCAGTATTTT,CASSHSGTQYF
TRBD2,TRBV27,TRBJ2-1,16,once,TGTGCCAGCAGTGAGATAGCGGGAGATGTCGTTCATGAGCAGTTCTTC,CASSEIAGDVVHEQFF
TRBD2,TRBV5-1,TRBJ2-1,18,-,TGCGCCAGCAGCTTGCGGACTAGCGGGGGGAACTCCTACAATGAGCAGTTCTTC,CASSLRTSGGNSYNEQFF
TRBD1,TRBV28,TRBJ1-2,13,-,TGTGCCAGCAGCCGGACAGGAGGATATGGCTACACCTTC,CASSRTGGYGYTF